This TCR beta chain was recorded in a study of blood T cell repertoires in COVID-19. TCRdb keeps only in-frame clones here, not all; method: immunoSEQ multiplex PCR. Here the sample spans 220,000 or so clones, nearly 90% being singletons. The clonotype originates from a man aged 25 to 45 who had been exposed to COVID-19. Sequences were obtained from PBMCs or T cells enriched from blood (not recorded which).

In DNA, the CDR3 is TGTGCCAGCAGCACGGACAGGGGAGGAACTAATGAAAAACTGTTTTTT. This encodes CASSTDRGGTNEKLFF. The chain joins TRBV7-9 to TRBJ1-4; 9 nucleotides match TRBD1. Trimming took 5 bases from V and 1 from J; bases not matched to a gene: 5. Germline V gene data show CDR1 as SEHNR and CDR2 as FQNEAQ (reference sequence). The CDR3 is 16 amino acids. Full variable domain (missing parts from reference TRBV7-9 and TRBJ1-4): DTGVSQNPRHKITKRGQNVTFRCDPISEHNRLYWYRQTLGQGPEFLTYFQNEAQLEKSRLLSDRFSAERPKGSFSTLEIQRTEQGDSAMYLCASSTDRGGTNEKLFFGSGTQLSVL.